The clone carrying this T cell receptor beta chain was picked up a small number of times. The target antigen is unknown. This CDR3 contains 14 residues. Germline lookup yields CDR1 DFQATT and CDR2 SNEGSKA (reference sequence). Unmatched junction bases numbered 5, after V lost 3 bases and J lost 2 bases. TCRdb independently ran MiXCR on the RT-PCR reads; one entry per CDR3 protein. The sample records hundreds of thousands of distinct CDR3 sequences, 15% to 20% being singletons. The entry originates in a study of response to subunit inactivated influenza vaccine. Study-level points and caveats: With each seasonal influenza vaccination, the authors suggested, few new T cells are recruited.

The TCR comes from a man aged 50 to 60 who received an inactivated influenza vaccine. The chain uses TRBV20-1 and TRBJ2-3, with TRBD1 matching over 7 bases. Source: PBMCs from blood, taken about 5 days after vaccination. CDR3 in amino acids: CSARGQLNTDTQYF. DNA for the CDR3: TGCAGTGCTAGGGGACAGCTTAACACAGATACGCAGTATTTT.